These T cell receptor beta chains were read from a single sample in a study of T cells after yellow fever vaccination. TCRdb re-analysed the 5' RACE reads in MiXCR, keeping a single row per CDR3 protein. Of 300,000 or so distinct CDR3 sequences in the sample, 8.5% to 10% are singletons; the top ten hold around 3.3%. This specimen was CD4+ T cells sorted from PBMCs, taken 5 days after the yellow fever booster vaccination. These receptors were collected from a man aged 18 to 35 who received the YFV17D yellow fever vaccine. Each CDR3 is given with its conserved first and last residue. The D gene is left open where the match is weak. A clone size is listed for some rows: how often the clone was seen (once, few, many), or a class if it is expanded.

clone size	V gene	D gene	J gene	CDR3 protein	CDR3 DNA
few	TRBV7-2	.	TRBJ2-1	CASSNTGGSYNEQFF	TGTGCCAGCAGCAACACTGGCGGATCCTACAATGAGCAGTTCTTC
few	TRBV6-6	.	TRBJ1-4	CASSYAATNEKLFF	TGTGCCAGCAGTTACGCAGCTACTAATGAAAAACTGTTTTTT
.	TRBV7-2	.	TRBJ1-2	CASSLDGPEGYTF	TGTGCCAGCAGCCTGGACGGGCCGGAAGGCTACACCTTC
few	TRBV6-1	TRBD2	TRBJ2-2	CASSEIAGGPRSAGELFF	TGTGCCAGCAGTGAAATAGCGGGGGGGCCGCGGTCGGCCGGGGAGCTGTTTTTT
.	TRBV20-1	TRBD2	TRBJ2-1	CSASNSGGWNEQFF	TGCAGTGCTAGTAATAGCGGGGGGTGGAATGAGCAGTTCTTC
few	TRBV5-1	.	TRBJ1-6	CASSLTPGFYNSPLHF	TGCGCCAGCAGCTTGACCCCAGGGTTCTATAATTCACCCCTCCACTTT
few	TRBV5-1	.	TRBJ2-3	CASSLEDFSTDTQYF	TGCGCCAGCAGCTTAGAAGATTTTAGCACAGATACGCAGTATTTT
.	TRBV12-3/TRBV12-4	.	TRBJ2-3	CASMRSHTQYF	TGTGCCAGCATGAGGAGTCATACGCAGTATTTT
many	TRBV29-1	TRBD1	TRBJ2-5	CSGTEETQYF	TGCAGTGGGACAGAAGAGACCCAGTACTTC
few	TRBV27	.	TRBJ1-5	CASRTADQPQHF	TGTGCCAGCAGGACAGCAGATCAGCCCCAGCATTTT
.	TRBV13	.	TRBJ1-6	CASHSQSSYNSPLHF	TGTGCCAGTCATTCACAGAGCTCCTATAATTCACCCCTCCACTTT
many	TRBV5-1	TRBD1	TRBJ1-6	CASSQGQGTPPLHF	TGCGCCAGCAGCCAGGGACAGGGCACCCCACCCCTCCACTTT
few	TRBV2	TRBD2	TRBJ2-3	CASTLGGYTDTQYF	TGTGCCAGCACTCTCGGGGGGTACACAGATACGCAGTATTTT
.	TRBV10-3	.	TRBJ1-3	CAISEQRRYSGNTIYF	TGTGCCATCAGTGAACAACGACGGTACTCTGGAAACACCATATATTTT
.	TRBV7-2	.	TRBJ1-3	CASQGGSGNTIYF	TGTGCCAGCCAGGGCGGGTCTGGAAACACCATATATTTT
few	TRBV20-1	.	TRBJ2-5	CSATRTDQETQYF	TGCAGTGCTACTAGGACAGACCAAGAGACCCAGTACTTC
few	TRBV11-2	TRBD1	TRBJ2-7	CASSTPRGGNRGPYEQYF	TGTGCCAGCAGTACACCGCGAGGGGGTAACAGGGGGCCCTACGAGCAGTACTTC
.	TRBV5-1	.	TRBJ1-2	CASSLVAQDYGYTF	TGCGCCAGCAGCTTGGTGGCGCAGGATTATGGCTACACCTTC
many	TRBV24-1	.	TRBJ1-4	CATSDKYEKLFF	TGTGCCACCAGTGACAAATATGAAAAACTGTTTTTT
.	TRBV5-4	.	TRBJ2-7	CASSSGLSSYEQYF	TGTGCCAGCAGCTCTGGGCTAAGCTCCTACGAGCAGTACTTC
.	TRBV7-2	.	TRBJ2-7	CASSRGEGIAYEQYF	TGTGCCAGCAGCAGGGGGGAGGGTATTGCCTACGAGCAGTACTTC
.	TRBV18	.	TRBJ2-1	CASSPQSESYNEQFF	TGTGCCAGCTCACCACAGAGCGAAAGCTACAATGAGCAGTTCTTC
many	TRBV29-1	.	TRBJ1-2	CSVEGRDTGFGYTF	TGCAGCGTTGAAGGCCGGGACACAGGATTTGGCTACACCTTC
.	TRBV7-2	TRBD2	TRBJ2-7	CASSQGTSGSSYEQYF	TGTGCCAGCAGCCAAGGGACTAGCGGGAGCTCCTACGAGCAGTACTTC
once	TRBV20-1	TRBD1	TRBJ1-1	CSARTGVYTEAFF	TGCAGTGCTAGGACAGGGGTGTACACTGAAGCTTTCTTT
.	TRBV12-3/TRBV12-4	TRBD1	TRBJ2-7	CASTLGTGNYEQYF	TGTGCCAGTACGCTGGGGACAGGGAACTACGAGCAGTACTTC
few	TRBV4-2	.	TRBJ2-3	CASSPGVYAGPTDTQYF	TGTGCCAGCAGCCCTGGGGTATACGCGGGCCCAACAGATACGCAGTATTTT
few	TRBV6-5	TRBD1	TRBJ2-4	CASRSDRGVHIQYF	TGTGCCAGCCGATCCGACAGGGGTGTTCACATTCAGTACTTC
few	TRBV5-5	TRBD2	TRBJ2-5	CASSLALGLAVQETQYF	TGTGCCAGCAGCTTGGCCCTGGGACTAGCGGTCCAAGAGACCCAGTACTTC
many	TRBV5-6	TRBD2	TRBJ2-5	CASSLKGLAMETQYF	TGTGCCAGCAGCTTAAAAGGACTAGCGATGGAGACCCAGTACTTC
.	TRBV7-2	.	TRBJ2-1	CASSPGIAPYNEQFF	TGTGCCAGCAGCCCTGGTATAGCGCCTTACAATGAGCAGTTCTTC
.	TRBV10-2	.	TRBJ1-2	CASSGEGGYGYTF	TGCGCCAGCAGTGGTGAGGGCGGCTATGGCTACACCTTC
.	TRBV20-1	TRBD1	TRBJ2-5	CSASRTGETQYF	TGCAGTGCTTCTCGGACAGGGGAGACCCAGTACTTC
few	TRBV15	.	TRBJ1-2	CATSRSNMGYGYTF	TGTGCCACCAGCAGATCTAACATGGGGTATGGCTACACCTTC
many	TRBV29-1	.	TRBJ2-5	CSAAEQDQETQYF	TGCAGCGCCGCGGAACAGGACCAAGAGACCCAGTACTTC
.	TRBV20-1	.	TRBJ1-2	CSAPPGPYGYTF	TGCAGTGCTCCGCCGGGACCTTATGGCTACACCTTC
.	TRBV5-4	.	TRBJ1-4	CASSPTGGTLTNEKLFF	TGTGCCAGCAGCCCGACTGGGGGGACCCTGACTAATGAAAAACTGTTTTTT
many	TRBV5-6	.	TRBJ2-2	CASSSGLTNTGELFF	TGTGCCAGCAGCTCCGGACTGACTAACACCGGGGAGCTGTTTTTT
.	TRBV20-1	.	TRBJ2-5	CSANPGPQETQYF	TGCAGTGCTAATCCAGGGCCACAAGAGACCCAGTACTTC
.	TRBV5-1	.	TRBJ1-5	CASSLGDWGSPQHF	TGCGCCAGCAGCTTGGGGGATTGGGGATCGCCCCAGCATTTT
.	TRBV7-2	.	TRBJ1-4	CASSASATNEKLFF	TGTGCCAGCAGCGCGAGTGCAACTAATGAAAAACTGTTTTTT
few	TRBV7-9	.	TRBJ2-1	CASSFSAERQFF	TGTGCCAGCAGCTTTTCAGCGGAGCGGCAGTTCTTC
.	TRBV6-6	.	TRBJ2-1	CASTLTWGARFNEQFF	TGTGCCAGCACCCTTACGTGGGGGGCCCGCTTCAATGAGCAGTTCTTC
.	TRBV15	.	TRBJ2-5	CATTQQVQETQYF	TGTGCCACCACACAACAGGTCCAAGAGACCCAGTACTTC
many	TRBV4-2	TRBD2	TRBJ2-1	CASSQVQNGGAGNEQFF	TGTGCCAGCAGCCAAGTCCAAAACGGGGGGGCGGGCAATGAGCAGTTCTTC
many	TRBV15	.	TRBJ2-6	CATSRGRYSGANVLTF	TGTGCCACCAGCAGGGGCAGATACTCTGGGGCCAACGTCCTGACTTTC
many	TRBV7-2	.	TRBJ1-1	CASSSRWDTEAFF	TGTGCCAGCAGCTCCAGGTGGGACACTGAAGCTTTCTTT
.	TRBV7-4	.	TRBJ2-5	CASTSQGRGGTQYF	TGTGCCAGCACCTCCCAGGGCAGGGGTGGGACCCAGTACTTC
few	TRBV10-3	.	TRBJ2-2	CAISARIQGNTGELFF	TGTGCCATCAGTGCTAGAATACAGGGGAACACCGGGGAGCTGTTTTTT
.	TRBV18	.	TRBJ2-3	CASSPPGRPDTQYF	TGTGCCAGCTCACCGCCGGGGAGACCAGATACGCAGTATTTT
.	TRBV7-2	.	TRBJ1-6	CASSLEGGAAGVPLHF	TGTGCCAGCAGCTTAGAAGGGGGAGCGGCGGGTGTGCCCCTCCACTTT
few	TRBV12-3/TRBV12-4	TRBD1	TRBJ2-1	CASSFGAGGKEQFF	TGTGCCAGCAGTTTCGGCGCAGGGGGCAAGGAGCAGTTCTTC
few	TRBV5-8	.	TRBJ2-7	CASSLGQPTSPKQYF	TGTGCCAGCAGCTTAGGGCAGCCCACGTCGCCAAAGCAGTACTTC